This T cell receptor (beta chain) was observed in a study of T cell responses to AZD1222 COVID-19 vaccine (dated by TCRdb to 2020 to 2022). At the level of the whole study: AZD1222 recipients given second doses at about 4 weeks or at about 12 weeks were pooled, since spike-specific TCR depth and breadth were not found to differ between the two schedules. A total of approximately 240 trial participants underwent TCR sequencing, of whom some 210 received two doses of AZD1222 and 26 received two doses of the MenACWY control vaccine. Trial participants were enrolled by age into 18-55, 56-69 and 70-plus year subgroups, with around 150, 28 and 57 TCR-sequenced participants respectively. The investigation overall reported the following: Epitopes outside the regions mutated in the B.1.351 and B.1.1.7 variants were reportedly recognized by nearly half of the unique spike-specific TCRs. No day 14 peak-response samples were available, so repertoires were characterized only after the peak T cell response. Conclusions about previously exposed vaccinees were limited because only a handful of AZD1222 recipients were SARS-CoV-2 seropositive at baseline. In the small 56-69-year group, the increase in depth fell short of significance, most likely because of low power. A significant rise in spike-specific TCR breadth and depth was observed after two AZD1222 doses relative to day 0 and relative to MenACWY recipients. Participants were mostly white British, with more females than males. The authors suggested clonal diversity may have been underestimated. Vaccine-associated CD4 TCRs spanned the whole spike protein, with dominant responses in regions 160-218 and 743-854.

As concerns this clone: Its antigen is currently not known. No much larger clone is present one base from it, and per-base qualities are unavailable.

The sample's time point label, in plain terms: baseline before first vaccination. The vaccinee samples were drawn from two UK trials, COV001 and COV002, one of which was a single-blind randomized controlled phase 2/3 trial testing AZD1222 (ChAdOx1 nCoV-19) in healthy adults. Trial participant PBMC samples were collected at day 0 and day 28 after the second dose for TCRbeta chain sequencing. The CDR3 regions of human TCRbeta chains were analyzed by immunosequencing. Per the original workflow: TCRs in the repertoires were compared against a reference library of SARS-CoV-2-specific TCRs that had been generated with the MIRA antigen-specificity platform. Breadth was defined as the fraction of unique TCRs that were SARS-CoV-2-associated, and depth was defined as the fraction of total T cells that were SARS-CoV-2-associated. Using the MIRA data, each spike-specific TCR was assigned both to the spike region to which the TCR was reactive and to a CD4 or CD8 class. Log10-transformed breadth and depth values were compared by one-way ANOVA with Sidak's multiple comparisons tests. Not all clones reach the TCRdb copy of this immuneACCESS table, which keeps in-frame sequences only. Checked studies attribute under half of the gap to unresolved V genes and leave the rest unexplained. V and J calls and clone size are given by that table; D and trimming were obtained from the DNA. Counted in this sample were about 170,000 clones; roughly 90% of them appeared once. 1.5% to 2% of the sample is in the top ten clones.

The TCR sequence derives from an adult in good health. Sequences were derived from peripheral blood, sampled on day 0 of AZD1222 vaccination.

The nucleotides are TGCAGTGCTAGTGTGGGACAGGAAGCTTTCTTT. It translates as CSASVGQEAFF. The chain employs TRBV20-1 and TRBJ1-1; TRBD1 matches 7 bases in the middle. The CDR3 runs 11 amino acids, cysteine and phenylalanine included. Only CDR3 DNA is held: 33 bases, read in frame from base 1. Reading the germline V gene (reference sequence) gives CDR1 DFQATT and CDR2 SNEGSKA. Here V drops 3 bases and J drops 8 bases, and the junction holds 3 bases not matched to any gene.